This TCR beta chain was identified during a study of Tregs in tolerant kidney transplant recipients. Study observations and caveats: Activated donor B cell expansion appeared to reveal the most relevant donor-specific TCRbeta repertoire. Biological reproducibility was not directly addressed in this study.

To note about this clone: Its cognate antigen is unknown.

Germline assignment: CDR1 SGHRS and CDR2 YFSETQ. Trimming cost V 4 bases and J 3 bases, with 17 bases left between them. The CDR3 covers 15 residues. TCRdb keeps only in-frame clones here, not all; method: immunoSEQ multiplex PCR. This sample yields around 120,000 clones, of which around nine tenths are seen a single time; around 0.58% belongs to the top ten. The source material was CD4+ T cells from blood. This chain joins TRBV5-1 and TRBJ2-7; TRBD2 might be the D (6 bases). The source of this sequence is a human donor in good health. The CDR3 region is CASSVEPGLYYEQYF. CDR3 bases: TGCGCCAGCAGCGTAGAACCGGGACTCTACTACGAGCAGTACTTC. Supplemented by reference TRBV5-1 and TRBJ2-7, the full variable domain reads KAGVTQTPRYLIKTRGQQVTLSCSPISGHRSVSWYQQTPGQGLQFLFEYFSETQRNKGNFPGRFSGRQFSNSRSEMNVSTLELGDSALYLCASSVEPGLYYEQYFGPGTRLTVT.